Following are 17 T cell receptor beta chains from one sample sequenced in a study of shared clonotypes between healthy human individuals. Clones were sequenced by immunoSEQ multiplex PCR, and TCRdb holds only the in-frame ones, with some missing. The table records 2.3 million or so clones, 93% of them present only once. The sample consisted of naive CD4+ T cells from PBMCs. Subset here: CD45RA+ positively selected. Receptors originate from a man between 18 and 29 years old in good health. Some clones in this sample may be carry-over from other donors' samples.

The J gene is TRBJ2-3, the V gene TRBV28; D might be TRBD2 (6 bases). Germline values: CDR1 MDHEN, CDR2 SYDVKM. The CDR3 length is 17 residues. Between the trimmed V and J ends, which lost 8 bases and 2 bases, there was a span of 23 bases. CDR3 sequence (DNA): TGTGCCAGCCCTCCGGAGGGCCGTGGGCGGACCACAGATACGCAGTATTTT. Its protein product is CASPPEGRGRTTDTQYF.

This clone has a single count. This rearrangement joins TRBV28 to TRBJ2-7; D is perhaps TRBD1 (7 bases). Germline assignment: CDR1 MDHEN and CDR2 SYDVKM. This CDR3 is 13 amino acids long. V dropped 10 bases and J dropped 3 bases, with 16 bases sitting between them. In DNA form, the CDR3 reads TGTGCCACCCAGGGGGGAGGACTCTACGAGCAGTACTTC. Translation: CATQGGGLYEQYF.

This clone was counted a single time. The rearrangement uses TRBV25-1 and TRBJ2-2, with 7 bases aligning to TRBD2. The CDR3 has 13 amino acids. Unmatched junction bases numbered 1, after V lost 9 bases and J lost 0 bases. The germline V gene has CDR1 MGHDK and CDR2 SYGVNS. Here the CDR3 reads CASSGPNTGELFF. In DNA form, the CDR3 reads TGTGCCAGTAGCGGGCCGAACACCGGGGAGCTGTTTTTT.

The rearrangement links TRBV5-1 to TRBJ2-5; D is uncertain. This CDR3 region has 14 residues. The germline V and J ends were trimmed by 0 bases and 2 bases, with 8 bases remaining between them. The germline CDR1 and CDR2 sequences are SGHRS and YFSETQ. The CDR3 reads CASSLGPPQETQYF. The CDR3 region has the DNA TGCGCCAGCAGCTTGGGGCCCCCTCAAGAGACCCAGTACTTC. Based on the CDR3 plus reference TRBV5-1 and TRBJ2-5, the full variable domain is KAGVTQTPRYLIKTRGQQVTLSCSPISGHRSVSWYQQTPGQGLQFLFEYFSETQRNKGNFPGRFSGRQFSNSRSEMNVSTLELGDSALYLCASSLGPPQETQYFGPGTRLLVL.

The V call is TRBV7-9, the J call TRBJ1-5; D is unresolved. The CDR3 covers 11 residues. The V end was cut by 2 bases, the J end by 5 bases, with 1 base between. In germline, CDR1 is SEHNR, CDR2 FQNEAQ (reference sequence). In nucleotides, the CDR3 is TGTGCCAGCAGCTTACATCAGCCCCAGCATTTT. Translated: CASSLHQPQHF.

This chain connects TRBV6-1 to TRBJ2-1; D is undetermined. Germline V gene data show CDR1 as MNHNS and CDR2 as SASEGT. V was shortened by 6 bases and J by 9 bases, with 12 bases between the two germline ends. The CDR3 sequence is 12 residues long. The DNA for the CDR3 is TGTGCCAGCAGCGGGTCGGGCGGTGAGCAGTTCTTC. It specifies CASSGSGGEQFF.

This chain connects TRBV18 to TRBJ2-6, with D hard to call. The V and J ends lost 4 bases and 4 bases respectively, with 11 bases between them. The CDR3 contains 15 residues. Germline-derived CDR1 and CDR2 are KGHSH and LQKENI. The CDR3 DNA reads as TGTGCCAGCTCACTGGATCTGTTCGGGGCCAACGTCCTGACTTTC. Protein product: CASSLDLFGANVLTF.

The chain employs TRBV15 and TRBJ2-5; TRBD2 matches 7 bases. The CDR3 consists of 15 residues. CDR1 and CDR2 (germline): LNHNV, YYDKDF (reference sequence). Trimming took 3 bases from V and 4 from J; bases not matched to a gene: 8. CDR3 loop: CATSSRQSSGETQYF. The CDR3 coding sequence is TGTGCCACCAGCAGCCGACAGTCTAGCGGAGAGACCCAGTACTTC.

With regard to this clone: In the same sample, other DNA sequences code for this CDR3. The gene calls are TRBV30 and TRBJ2-5, with D unresolved. This CDR3 has 11 amino acids. Germline CDR1 and CDR2: GTSNPN and SVGIG (reference sequence). Trimming took off 2 bases at V and 5 bases at J, with 6 bases between the two ends. CDR3 protein: CAWSLGETQYF. Here the CDR3 DNA reads TGTGCCTGGAGTCTGGGGGAGACCCAGTACTTC.

As to this clone: This specimen includes other DNA sequences encoding the same CDR3. CDR3 loop: CASSLGVAGELFF. DNA of the CDR3: TGTGCCAGCAGTTTAGGGGTTGCGGGGGAGCTGTTTTTT. This chain links TRBV28 with TRBJ2-2; D is uncertain. V lost 2 bases to trimming and J lost 8 bases, with 9 bases between them. The CDR3 totals 13 residues. In germline, CDR1 is MDHEN, CDR2 SYDVKM. The full variable domain, completed using reference TRBV28 and TRBJ2-2, is DVKVTQSSRYLVKRTGEKVFLECVQDMDHENMFWYRQDPGLGLRLIYFSYDVKMKEKGDIPEGYSVSREKKERFSLILESASTNQTSMYLCASSLGVAGELFFGEGSRLTVL.

The chain links TRBV5-1 to TRBJ1-2, with 7 positions matching TRBD1. The CDR3 runs to 14 residues. After removal of 4 bases from V and 8 bases from J, the junction contained 11 bases not matched to a gene. From germline, CDR1 is SGHRS and CDR2 YFSETQ. The CDR3 reads CASSTETGSEGYTF. Here the CDR3 DNA reads TGCGCCAGCAGCACAGAGACAGGGTCGGAGGGCTACACCTTC.

CDR3 loop: CASSLSFGDGETQYF. The CDR3, as DNA: TGTGCCAGCAGCTTATCTTTCGGAGACGGCGAGACCCAGTACTTC. This chain uses TRBV7-2 with TRBJ2-5; D remains unclear. Germline V lookup: CDR1 SGHTA, CDR2 FQGNSA. This CDR3 has 15 amino acids. Trimming left V 2 bases short and J 5 bases short, with 15 bases between.

This clone appeared once. The same CDR3 arises from other DNA sequences in this sample as well. The chain combines TRBV9 with TRBJ1-2; D uncertain. This CDR3 has 14 residues. The V gene's germline CDR1 is SGDLS and CDR2 YYNGEE. V dropped 2 bases and J dropped 2 bases, with 10 bases sitting between them. CDR3 DNA sequence: TGTGCCAGCAGCGTGGGTCGGGGAAACTATGGCTACACCTTC. Its translation is CASSVGRGNYGYTF.

The chain employs TRBV28 and TRBJ1-5, with D possibly TRBD1 on 6 matching bases. Looked up from germline, CDR1 is MDHEN and CDR2 is SYDVKM. V dropped 7 bases and J dropped 7 bases, with 20 bases sitting between them. The CDR3 runs to 15 residues. The CDR3 nucleotides are TGTGCCAGCACAAATGGGGGCGGACAGAGCCAGCCCCAGCATTTT. Encoded protein: CASTNGGGQSQPQHF.

V gene TRBV6-1 combines with J gene TRBJ2-1; a weak D match, TRBD2 (5 bases). The CDR3 spans 12 residues. The germline CDR1 and CDR2 sequences are MNHNS and SASEGT. The V gene lost 2 bases and the J gene lost 9 bases, with 8 bases spanning the gap. CDR3 coding DNA: TGTGCCAGCAGTGAACTAGCTGTTGAGCAGTTCTTC. This sequence encodes CASSELAVEQFF.

This chain uses TRBV5-1 with TRBJ2-2; 12 positions agree with TRBD2. The CDR3 runs to 19 residues. The germline CDR1 and CDR2 sequences are SGHRS and YFSETQ. The trim removed 4 bases at V and 4 bases at J, leaving 14 bases unmatched. CDR3 in amino acids: CASSLGILAGGPGTGELFF. For the CDR3, the DNA is TGCGCCAGCAGCCTGGGAATCCTAGCGGGAGGGCCTGGCACCGGGGAGCTGTTTTTT.

V gene TRBV6-5 combines with J gene TRBJ2-6; D is undetermined. V lost 6 bases to trimming and J lost 0 bases, with 9 bases between them. The CDR3 is 15 amino acids. Per the germline V gene, CDR1 is MNHEY and CDR2 is SVGAGI. The CDR3 loop is CASRGIHSGANVLTF. Here the CDR3 DNA reads TGTGCCAGCAGGGGCATTCACTCTGGGGCCAACGTCCTGACTTTC.